These 11 T cell receptor beta chains originate from one sample sequenced in a study of T-cell memory formation after mild COVID-19 (dated by TCRdb to the early 2020s). Libraries were built with 5' RACE. The sequencer was an Illumina NovaSeq 6000. Clones were called with MiXCR by TCRdb after fastp trimmed the public reads at Q25, and only in-frame beta chains were retained. Every CDR3 protein is listed once, alongside the most common genes and DNA of its rows. This sample holds some 300,000 distinct CDR3 sequences; 20% were observed only once. The ten largest account for under 25% of the sample. The specimen was PBMCs or a T cell subset sorted from them (not recorded which). These receptors were obtained from a man younger than 35 who had mild COVID-19 (a few samples of this study predate the infection). The sample titles of this study are shuffled in the database, so cell type and time point are left out; the donor was told from shared clones.

This clonotype was observed many times. The CDR3 DNA follows: TGCGCCAGCAGTCTACAGGGGGCTTCCTACAATGAGCAGTTCTTC. Its translation is CASSLQGASYNEQFF. The chain carries TRBV4-1 and TRBJ2-1; 9 positions match TRBD1. Germline V gene data show CDR1 as MGHRA and CDR2 as YSYEKL. CDR3 size: 15 residues. After removal of 6 bases from V and 1 base from J, the junction contained 4 bases not matched to a gene.

This clonotype came up a few times. This chain links TRBV12-3 or TRBV12-4 with TRBJ2-1; the match to TRBD2 covers 8 bases. V was pared by 3 bases and J by 6 bases, with 10 bases of the junction left unmatched. The CDR3 runs 16 residues. As DNA, the CDR3 is TGTGCCAGCAGTTTCCCACGGGGCGGGGGGTTCAATGAGCAGTTCTTC. This translates into CASSFPRGGGFNEQFF.

Only a few counts were recorded for this clonotype. The V gene is TRBV5-1, the J gene TRBJ1-1; D is possibly TRBD1 (5 bases). V lost 3 bases and J 2 bases, leaving 11 bases between the germline ends. Germline CDR1 and CDR2: SGHRS and YFSETQ. The length of the CDR3 is 14 residues. The CDR3 is CASSYQGPNTEAFF. The CDR3 coding sequence is TGCGCCAGCAGCTACCAGGGCCCAAACACTGAAGCTTTCTTT. The full variable domain, its missing parts supplied by reference TRBV5-1 and TRBJ1-1, is KAGVTQTPRYLIKTRGQQVTLSCSPISGHRSVSWYQQTPGQGLQFLFEYFSETQRNKGNFPGRFSGRQFSNSRSEMNVSTLELGDSALYLCASSYQGPNTEAFFGQGTRLTVV.

The V call is TRBV4-3, the J call TRBJ2-5, with TRBD2 matching over 10 bases. This CDR3 is 16 amino acids long. J gave up 5 bases and V 0 bases, and 6 bases lay outside the gene matches. Looked up from germline, CDR1 is LGHNA and CDR2 is YSLEER. The CDR3 reads CASSQDPSGGGETQYF. Here the CDR3 DNA reads TGCGCCAGCAGCCAAGATCCTAGCGGGGGTGGGGAGACCCAGTACTTC.

The gene calls are TRBV4-3 and TRBJ1-1, with unresolved D. This CDR3 spans 15 amino acids. The V end lost 1 base, the J end lost 7 bases, and 16 bases lay between the germline ends. Germline V gives CDR1 LGHNA, CDR2 YSLEER. For the CDR3, the DNA is TGCGCCAGCAGCCAAGGAGTGGGAGCCGGCGGTGAAGCTTTCTTT. Protein product: CASSQGVGAGGEAFF.

The V call is TRBV4-1, the J call TRBJ2-3, with 12 bases matching TRBD2. The germline CDR1 and CDR2 sequences are MGHRA and YSYEKL. Unmatched junction bases numbered 3, after V lost 1 base and J lost 1 base. CDR3 length: 17 amino acids. The DNA for the CDR3 is TGCGCCAGCAGCCAAGCCTCTAGCGGGGGGGGCACAGATACGCAGTATTTT. This gives the protein CASSQASSGGGTDTQYF.

The chain employs TRBV6-5 and TRBJ2-5; no firm D call. Germline CDR1 is MNHEY and CDR2 is SVGAGI. The CDR3 extends over 16 amino acids. The V gene lost 7 bases and the J gene lost 2 bases, with 20 bases spanning the gap. The CDR3 DNA reads as TGTGCCAGCACCCACCGGTCGGCTCGGATACAAGAGACCCAGTACTTC. Amino acids: CASTHRSARIQETQYF.

The V call is TRBV24-1, the J call TRBJ1-1; 8 nucleotides align to TRBD1. This CDR3 comprises 13 residues. The germline V gene has CDR1 KGHDR and CDR2 SFDVKD. V was clipped by 7 bases and J by 4 bases; unmatched bases: 4. CDR3 region: CATSGQGVTEAFF. The DNA for the CDR3 is TGTGCCACCAGCGGACAGGGAGTCACTGAAGCTTTCTTT.

The V call is TRBV12-3 or TRBV12-4, the J call TRBJ1-3; perhaps TRBD1 as D (6 bases). Deletions cut 6 bases from V and 4 bases from J, with 13 bases between. The CDR3 sequence is 14 residues long. DNA for the CDR3: TGTGCCAGCAGCCCCGGGGGCCGGGGAAACACCATATATTTT. Encoded protein: CASSPGGRGNTIYF.

This chain joins TRBV3-1 and TRBJ1-4; D gene unclear. Trimming stripped 1 base from V and 14 bases from J, with 14 bases between. This CDR3 contains 13 residues. The germline V gene has CDR1 LGHDT and CDR2 YNNKEL (reference sequence). Here the CDR3 DNA reads TGTGCCAGCAGCCAAGGGACCGCGGAAGGGCTGTTTTTT. Its protein is CASSQGTAEGLFF.

The J gene is TRBJ1-1, the V gene TRBV7-3, with D hard to call. Germline loops: CDR1 SGHTA, CDR2 FQGTGA. This CDR3 region has 13 residues. The germline V and J ends were trimmed by 5 bases and 4 bases, with 11 bases remaining between them. This CDR3 is CASSPDPGTEAFF. The CDR3 DNA is TGTGCCAGCAGCCCAGACCCGGGCACTGAAGCTTTCTTT.